This T cell receptor beta chain was captured in a study of cytomegalovirus exposure and HLA in healthy donors. Of note for this clone: Its specificity is not known.

Separation from the approximately 710-subject first cohort characterized the approximately 130-subject validation cohort, to which the donors belonged. This table comes from immunoSEQ multiplex PCR, and its TCRdb copy is limited to in-frame clones, with some not included. The sample holds about 55,000 clones, about nine tenths seen once. Broader study findings: Cytomegalovirus status was reportedly diagnosed by the classifier with high sensitivity and specificity.

V was pared by 2 bases and J by 7 bases, with 5 bases of the junction left unmatched. CDR1 and CDR2 (germline): MNHEY, SMNVEV (reference sequence). There are 15 residues in the CDR3. Sequencing used PBMCs. The TCR was taken from a man aged 18-30 years in good health and CMV-seronegative. The rearrangement joins TRBV27 to TRBJ2-1; TRBD2 matches at 10 bases. This CDR3 reads CASSLTSGMGNEQFF. Written as DNA, the CDR3 is TGTGCCAGCAGTTTAACTAGCGGGATGGGTAATGAGCAGTTCTTC.